The 3 T cell receptor beta chains below come from one sample, sequenced in a study of cytomegalovirus exposure and HLA in healthy donors. The primer mix had 60 Vbeta and 13 Jbeta primers. Sequenced by immunoSEQ multiplex PCR; TCRdb stores in-frame clones only, minus some. This sample carries approximately 150,000 clones, around 77% of them seen once, and the ten largest clones take roughly 1%. Sequenced material: PBMCs. Receptors were obtained from a woman aged 60-70 years in good health and CMV-seronegative.

In this sample, this clone turned up a few times. The V gene is TRBV10-3, the J gene TRBJ1-1; TRBD1 agrees at 8 bases. V trimming: 3 bases; J trimming: 5 bases; junction bases outside the gene matches: 5. The CDR3 loop spans 14 amino acids. Germline V lookup: CDR1 ENHRY, CDR2 SYGVKD. This CDR3 reads CAISEGQGRTEAFF. CDR3 coding DNA: TGTGCCATCAGTGAAGGACAGGGAAGGACTGAAGCTTTCTTT.

This clone has just a few counts. The chain uses TRBV12-5 and TRBJ2-5; the match to TRBD1 covers 8 bases. V trimming: 4 bases; J trimming: 0 bases; junction bases outside the gene matches: 7. Per germline, CDR1 LGHNT and CDR2 FRNRAP. The CDR3 is made up of 16 amino acids. The CDR3 here is CASGWRDRSHQETQYF. CDR3 nucleotides: TGTGCTAGTGGTTGGAGGGACAGGTCCCACCAAGAGACCCAGTACTTC.

This chain links TRBV7-9 with TRBJ2-1, with a weak D call TRBD2 (5 bases). This CDR3 region has 14 residues. Trimming pared 0 bases from V and 10 bases from J, leaving 13 bases between. Germline V gene data show CDR1 as SEHNR and CDR2 as FQNEAQ (reference sequence). CDR3: CASSLAGVLEEQFF. DNA of the CDR3: TGTGCCAGCAGCTTAGCGGGAGTGCTTGAAGAGCAGTTCTTC.